These 24 T cell receptor beta chains were all obtained from the same sample, sequenced in a study of blood T cells in healthy people across ages. A sample-barcoded 5' primer and a J-beta primer mix were used in a second PCR of about 7 to 11 cycles. TCRdb passed the 5' RACE reads through MiXCR, listing each CDR3 protein once. The repertoire holds fewer than 750,000 distinct CDR3 sequences, with 45% to 60% as singletons. The sample comprised blood. Receptor source: a woman older than 75 in good health.

The CDR3 DNA reads as TGTGCCAGCACCTCATCGACTAGCGGGAGGGAGACCCAGTACTTC. Protein sequence: CASTSSTSGRETQYF. The rearrangement joins TRBV28 to TRBJ2-5; TRBD2 agrees at 13 bases. J gave up 5 bases and V 7 bases, and 7 bases lay outside the gene matches. Germline CDR1 and CDR2: MDHEN and SYDVKM. The CDR3 covers 15 residues.

The chain carries TRBV28 and TRBJ1-5; no firm D call. Germline V gene lookup returns CDR1 MDHEN and CDR2 SYDVKM. CDR3 size: 13 residues. V shed 8 bases and J shed 6 bases, with 14 bases lying between them. CDR3 bases: TGTGCCAGCCTAGACCCAGGCGGTCAGCCCCAGCATTTT. It specifies CASLDPGGQPQHF.

J is TRBJ2-1 and V is TRBV2; D is possibly TRBD2 (7 bases). Germline lookup yields CDR1 SNHLY and CDR2 FYNNEI. Deletions cut 7 bases from V and 7 bases from J, with 20 bases between. The CDR3 is 15 amino acids. This CDR3 reads CASIPRGGGANEQFF. The CDR3, as DNA: TGTGCCAGCATCCCCCGCGGAGGGGGGGCGAATGAGCAGTTCTTC.

This clonotype was picked up a small number of times. This chain uses TRBV28 with TRBJ2-3; D unclear. CDR3 length equals 13 residues. Germline CDR1 reads MDHEN; CDR2 reads SYDVKM. Trimming took off 3 bases at V and 6 bases at J, with 10 bases between the two ends. This CDR3 reads CASSFSRPDTQYF. In nucleotides, the CDR3 is TGTGCCAGCAGTTTTTCTAGACCTGATACGCAGTATTTT.

The V call is TRBV6-6, the J call TRBJ1-2; tentatively, D is TRBD1 (6 bases). The CDR3 spans 14 residues. V dropped 5 bases and J dropped 7 bases, with 17 bases sitting between them. Germline V gene lookup returns CDR1 MNHNY and CDR2 SVGAGI (reference sequence). The CDR3 DNA reads TGTGCCAGCAGTCCTCAACTTGGGGGCCGTGGCTACACCTTC. It yields the protein CASSPQLGGRGYTF.

On this clonotype itself: This may be a read error: a much more frequent sequence differs by one nucleotide. This chain joins TRBV5-1 and TRBJ2-5; TRBD2 aligns across 7 bases. The V gene end was trimmed by 0 bases and the J gene end by 11 bases; junction bases not matched to a gene: 13. This CDR3 is 15 amino acids long. CDR1 is SGHRS and CDR2 is YFSETQ in the germline V gene. The CDR3 loop is CASSLGSSGWNEQYF. In DNA, the CDR3 is TGCGCCAGCAGCTTGGGAAGTAGCGGGTGGAATGAGCAGTACTTC.

The chain is built from TRBV4-1 and TRBJ2-2, with 9 bases that match TRBD2. The germline V gene encodes CDR1 MGHRA and CDR2 YSYEKL. The V gene end was trimmed by 5 bases and the J gene end by 2 bases; junction bases not matched to a gene: 12. CDR3 length: 18 residues. This CDR3 reads CASSLRSIAGDNTGELFF. The CDR3 bases are TGCGCCAGCAGCTTACGTTCAATAGCGGGAGATAACACCGGGGAGCTGTTTTTT.

J is TRBJ2-3 and V is TRBV5-1; possible D gene TRBD2, 5 bases. The CDR3 runs to 15 residues. Trimming pared 3 bases from V and 0 bases from J, leaving 11 bases between. Germline V lookup: CDR1 SGHRS, CDR2 YFSETQ. The CDR3 DNA follows: TGCGCCAGCAGCTCGAGCGGTCAAAGCACAGATACGCAGTATTTT. This codes for CASSSSGQSTDTQYF.

This clonotype was seen more than once but under ten times. This sequence joins TRBV14 and TRBJ2-3; 9 bases line up with TRBD1. Trimming at V came to 0 bases and at J to 7 bases, leaving 5 bases not matched to a gene. This CDR3 has 15 residues. Germline CDR1 and CDR2: SGHDN and FVKESK. CDR3 coding DNA: TGTGCCAGCAGCCAAGAGGACAGGGGACGAAATACGCAGTATTTT. It translates to CASSQEDRGRNTQYF.

J is TRBJ2-3 and V is TRBV5-1; perhaps TRBD2 as D (6 bases). The CDR3 contains 13 residues. Germline V gives CDR1 SGHRS, CDR2 YFSETQ. With 1 base removed from V and 7 bases from J, the gap between germline ends came to 10 bases. CDR3 amino acids: CASSLMAGNTQYF. The DNA of the CDR3 is TGCGCCAGCAGCTTGATGGCGGGAAATACGCAGTATTTT.

The chain links TRBV7-2 to TRBJ2-3, with D hard to call. The germline V gene has CDR1 SGHTA and CDR2 FQGNSA. V was trimmed by 1 base and J by 10 bases, leaving 9 bases between them. CDR3 length equals 12 residues. The CDR3 DNA is TGTGCCAGCAGCTTAGATAGGGATGCGCAGTATTTT. This encodes CASSLDRDAQYF.

The rearrangement joins TRBV6-2 or TRBV6-3 to TRBJ2-4, with 10 bases lining up with TRBD2. The J call is in doubt because the DNA end fits TRBJ2-7 better. Looked up from germline, CDR1 is MNHEY and CDR2 is SVGEGT. CDR3 length: 16 amino acids. Written as DNA, the CDR3 is TGTGCCAGCAGTGGAAATGGACTAGCGGTTCTCTACGAGCAGTACTTC. It encodes CASSGNGLAVLYEQYF.

This clonotype was seen at least ten times. The V and J genes are TRBV5-1 and TRBJ2-5; D might be TRBD1 (6 bases). V shed 4 bases and J shed 5 bases, with 21 bases lying between them. Germline CDR1 SGHRS, CDR2 YFSETQ. The length of the CDR3 is 16 residues. The CDR3 nucleotides read TGCGCCAGCAGCCCAGTAACCGCCAAACAGGGTGAGACCCAGTACTTC. The encoded protein is CASSPVTAKQGETQYF.

This clonotype was seen repeatedly, ten times or more. The chain couples TRBV6-6 to TRBJ2-1, with a weak D call TRBD1 (6 bases). The CDR3 is 15 amino acids. CDR1 MNHNY and CDR2 SVGAGI come from the germline V gene (reference sequence). V was cut by 5 bases and J by 6 bases, with 17 bases left in between. Here the CDR3 reads CASSPTGTPSNEQFF. For the CDR3, the DNA is TGTGCCAGCAGTCCGACCGGGACACCCAGCAATGAGCAGTTCTTC.

This chain connects TRBV12-3 or TRBV12-4 to TRBJ1-5, with D perhaps matching TRBD1 (5 bases). This CDR3 region has 13 residues. Trimming cost V 6 bases and J 6 bases, with 12 bases left between them. The CDR3 DNA sequence: TGTGCCAGCAGAATCCATGGGGGTCAGCCCCAGCATTTT. This gives the protein CASRIHGGQPQHF.

The gene calls are TRBV11-2 and TRBJ2-5; 15 bases fit TRBD2. Germline CDR1 reads SGHAT; CDR2 reads FQNNGV. The CDR3 extends over 17 amino acids. J lost 11 bases, V lost 5 bases, and 15 bases had no gene match. The chain's CDR3 is CASSRWTSGGAFNEQYF. In DNA form, the CDR3 reads TGTGCCAGCAGCCGATGGACTAGCGGGGGGGCTTTCAATGAGCAGTACTTC. The whole variable domain, remainder taken from reference TRBV11-2 and TRBJ2-5, is EAGVAQSPRYKIIEKRQSVAFWCNPISGHATLYWYQQILGQGPKLLIQFQNNGVVDDSQLPKDRFSAERLKGVDSTLKIQPAKLEDSAVYLCASSRWTSGGAFNEQYFGPGTRLLVL.

The V and J genes are TRBV29-1 and TRBJ2-5; 9 nucleotides agree with TRBD1. V lost 7 bases and J lost 5; bases outside the gene matches: 8. CDR1 is SQVTM and CDR2 is ANQGSEA in the germline V gene. This CDR3 is 13 amino acids long. The CDR3: CSADRGSIETQYF. The CDR3 region has the DNA TGCAGCGCCGACAGGGGGTCCATCGAGACCCAGTACTTC. Full variable domain (rest looked up from reference TRBV29-1 and TRBJ2-5): SAVISQKPSRDICQRGTSLTIQCQVDSQVTMMFWYRQQPGQSLTLIATANQGSEATYESGFVIDKFPISRPNLTFSTLTVSNMSPEDSSIYLCSADRGSIETQYFGPGTRLLVL.

This sequence joins TRBV27 and TRBJ2-7, with D perhaps assigned TRBD1 or TRBD2 (5 bases each). Germline V gene sequence: CDR1 MNHEY, CDR2 SMNVEV (reference sequence). The CDR3 covers 14 residues. V was cut by 4 bases and J by 0 bases, with 10 bases left in between. The CDR3 protein is CASSSWGTSYEQYF. Here the CDR3 DNA reads TGTGCCAGCAGTTCCTGGGGGACCTCCTACGAGCAGTACTTC.

The table lists this clonotype with many counts. The J gene is TRBJ2-7, the V gene TRBV12-3 or TRBV12-4; 8 nucleotides match TRBD1. The CDR3 covers 15 residues. After removal of 10 bases from V and 2 bases from J, the junction contained 13 bases not matched to a gene. CDR3 in amino acids: CATVLSGQDTYEQYF. The CDR3 region has the DNA TGTGCCACCGTCTTGTCGGGACAGGACACCTACGAGCAGTACTTC.

As to this clonotype: Given a much more abundant clone one base away, this may be a read error. This chain joins TRBV2 and TRBJ2-3, with 8 bases that match TRBD1. This CDR3 comprises 19 residues. Germline V gene sequence: CDR1 SNHLY, CDR2 FYNNEI. The trim removed 5 bases at V and 0 bases at J, leaving 16 bases unmatched. The CDR3 DNA reads TGTGCCAGCAGTATCGCGGGACAGGCCCGACGCGATAGCACAGATACGCAGTATTTT. Translating it yields CASSIAGQARRDSTDTQYF.

This chain uses TRBV7-8 with TRBJ2-2; D ambiguous. The V end lost 8 bases, the J end lost 1 base, and 8 bases lay between the germline ends. The germline CDR1 and CDR2 sequences are SGHVS and FQNEAQ. The CDR3 covers 13 residues. In nucleotides, the CDR3 is TGTGCCAGCGCTACAGTGAACACCGGGGAGCTGTTTTTT. This gives the protein CASATVNTGELFF.

To note about this clonotype: No conserved phenylalanine or tryptophan is present at the end of the CDR3, so a read error is the likely explanation. The rearrangement links TRBV12-3 or TRBV12-4 to TRBJ2-3, with D perhaps TRBD1 (8 bases). CDR3 length: 15 residues. The germline V and J ends were trimmed by 6 bases and 4 bases, with 17 bases remaining between them. CDR3 nucleotides: TGTGCCAGCAGCAGGCGCACAGGGGGGGCAGATACGCAGTATTCC. Amino acid sequence: CASSRRTGGADTQYS.

This chain links TRBV28 with TRBJ1-5; 11 bases line up with TRBD1. V shed 6 bases and J 9 bases; nucleotides not matched to a gene: 10. Looked up from germline, CDR1 is MDHEN and CDR2 is SYDVKM. The CDR3 contains 15 residues. The CDR3 sequence is CASSRTGGAGRPQHF. The CDR3 region has the DNA TGTGCCAGCAGCCGGACAGGGGGCGCGGGTCGGCCCCAGCATTTT.

The table lists this clonotype with a count of one. CDR3 bases: TGTGCCAGCAGCCCTGAGTGGTCTAGCGGGAGCTCCTACGAGCAGTACTTC. Translating it yields CASSPEWSSGSSYEQYF. The genes are TRBV27 and TRBJ2-7, with TRBD2 identical over 10 bases. The germline CDR1 and CDR2 sequences are MNHEY and SMNVEV (reference sequence). Trimming removed 6 bases from V and 0 bases from J; junction bases left unmatched: 11. The CDR3 consists of 17 residues.